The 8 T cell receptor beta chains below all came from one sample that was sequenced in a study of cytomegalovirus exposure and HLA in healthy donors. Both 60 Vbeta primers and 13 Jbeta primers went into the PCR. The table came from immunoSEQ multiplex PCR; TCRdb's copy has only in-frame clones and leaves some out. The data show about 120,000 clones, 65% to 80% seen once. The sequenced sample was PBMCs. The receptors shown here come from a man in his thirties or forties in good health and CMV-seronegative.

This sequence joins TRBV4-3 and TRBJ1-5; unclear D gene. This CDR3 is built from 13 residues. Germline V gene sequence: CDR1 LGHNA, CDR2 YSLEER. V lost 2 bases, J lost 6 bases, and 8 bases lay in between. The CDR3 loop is CASSQSRGQPQHF. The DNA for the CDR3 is TGCGCCAGCAGCCAATCCCGGGGTCAGCCCCAGCATTTT.

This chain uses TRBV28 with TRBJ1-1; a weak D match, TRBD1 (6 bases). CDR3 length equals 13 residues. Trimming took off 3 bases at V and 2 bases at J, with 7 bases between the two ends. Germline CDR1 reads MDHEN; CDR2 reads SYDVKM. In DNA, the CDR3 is TGTGCCAGCAGTTTGGGACAAAACACTGAAGCTTTCTTT. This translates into CASSLGQNTEAFF.

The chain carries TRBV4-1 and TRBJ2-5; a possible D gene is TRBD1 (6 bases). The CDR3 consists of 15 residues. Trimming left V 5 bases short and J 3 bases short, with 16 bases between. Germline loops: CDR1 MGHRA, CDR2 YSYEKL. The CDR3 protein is CASSSFRDKKETQYF. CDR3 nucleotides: TGCGCCAGCAGCTCGTTCCGGGACAAAAAAGAGACCCAGTACTTC.

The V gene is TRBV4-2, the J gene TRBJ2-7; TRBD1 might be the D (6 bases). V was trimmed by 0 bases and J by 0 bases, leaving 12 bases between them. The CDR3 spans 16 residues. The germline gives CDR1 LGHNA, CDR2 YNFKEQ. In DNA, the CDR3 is TGTGCCAGCAGCCAAGAAGAACAGGGTGCCTCCTACGAGCAGTACTTC. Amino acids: CASSQEEQGASYEQYF.

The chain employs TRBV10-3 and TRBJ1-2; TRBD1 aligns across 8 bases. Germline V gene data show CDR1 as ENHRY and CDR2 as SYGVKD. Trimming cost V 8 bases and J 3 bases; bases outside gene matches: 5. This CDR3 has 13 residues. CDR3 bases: TGTGCCATCGAGCAGACAGGGGACTATGGCTACACCTTC. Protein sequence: CAIEQTGDYGYTF.

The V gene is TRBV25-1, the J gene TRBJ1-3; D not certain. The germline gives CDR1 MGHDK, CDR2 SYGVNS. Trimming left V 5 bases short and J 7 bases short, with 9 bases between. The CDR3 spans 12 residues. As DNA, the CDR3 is TGTGCCAGCAGTACCGGGAGGAACACCATATATTTT. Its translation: CASSTGRNTIYF.

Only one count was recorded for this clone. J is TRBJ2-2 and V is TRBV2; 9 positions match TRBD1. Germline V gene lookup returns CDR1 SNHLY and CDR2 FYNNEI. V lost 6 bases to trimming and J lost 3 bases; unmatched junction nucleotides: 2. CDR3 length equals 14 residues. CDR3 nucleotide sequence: TGTGCCAGCAGGGGGACAGGGTACACCGGGGAGCTGTTTTTT. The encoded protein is CASRGTGYTGELFF.

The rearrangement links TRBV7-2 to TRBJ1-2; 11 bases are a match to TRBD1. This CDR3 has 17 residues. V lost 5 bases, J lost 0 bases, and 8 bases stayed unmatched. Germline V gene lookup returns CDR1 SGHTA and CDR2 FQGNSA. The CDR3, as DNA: TGTGCCAGCAGCCCAATGGACAGGGGGCTTTCTAACTATGGCTACACCTTC. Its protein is CASSPMDRGLSNYGYTF.